This TCR beta chain was sequenced for a study of Graves' ophthalmopathy and Graves' hyperthyroidism. Findings and limits, study-wide: For separating ophthalmopathy from stable hyperthyroidism, a 13-signature model gave less than 90% sensitivity and about 82% specificity.

Scientists amplified the TCR beta CDR3 regions from RNA transcripts. HTBI primers were employed in first-round RT-PCR, then a second-round multiplex PCR followed. TCRdb reprocessed the multiplex PCR reads via MiXCR and lists one record per CDR3 protein. The table includes tens of thousands of distinct CDR3 sequences, less than 65% detected once. The V end lost 6 bases, the J end lost 10 bases, and 25 bases lay between the germline ends. The germline V gene has CDR1 DFQATT and CDR2 SNEGSKA (reference sequence). This CDR3 is 15 amino acids long. About this clonotype itself: Its antigen is currently unknown.

The rearrangement links TRBV20-1 to TRBJ2-1, with D perhaps matching TRBD2 (5 bases). The receptor was isolated from an adult man with Graves' ophthalmopathy. The sequencing input was peripheral blood. This CDR3 reads CSANSGLLSCNEQFF. CDR3 nucleotide sequence: TGCAGTGCAAACTCAGGACTTCTATCCTGCAACGAGCAGTTCTTC.